This entry describes one T cell receptor beta chain. This entry is derived from a study of blood T cells in healthy people across ages. It was with a sample-barcoded 5' primer and a J-beta primer mix that a second PCR of about 7 to 12 cycles was run. TCRdb re-called the 5' RACE reads through MiXCR, storing one row per CDR3 protein. This table has some 890,000 distinct CDR3 sequences, approximately 32% appearing once. From germline, CDR1 is MDHEN and CDR2 SYDVKM. The germline V and J ends were trimmed by 7 bases and 0 bases, with 16 bases remaining between them. The length of the CDR3 is 16 residues. These data were also reused for a study on T cells of mothers and their children. That report adds: There were over 8 million TCR beta CDR3 reads from each mother and about 3 million from each child. Detection yielded no persistent microchimeric T cell clones.

What was sequenced was blood. This chain connects TRBV28 to TRBJ2-1; possible D gene TRBD1, 6 bases. This sequence originates from a woman aged 40 to 50 in good health. The CDR3 sequence: CASNNQQGSSYNEQFF. The CDR3 coding sequence is TGTGCCAGCAATAATCAACAGGGCAGCTCCTACAATGAGCAGTTCTTC.